The rows below give T cell receptor beta chains drawn from one sample of a study of blood T cell repertoires in COVID-19. Repertoires were generated with immunoSEQ multiplex PCR, while TCRdb's copy carries only in-frame clones and drops some. This table holds about 310,000 clones, 85% to 90% found once. The sample comprised PBMCs or T cells enriched from blood (not recorded which). These receptors came from a woman aged 25 to 39 who had recovered from COVID-19. The conserved cysteine and the conserved F or W are not part of the CDR3 here. Fields, in order: clone size, V gene, CDR3 length, CDR3 protein. Clone size, where shown, is once, few, many, or a class for clones that have expanded.

size: .; V: TRBV2; length: 12; CDR3: ASSWTGGTGELF
size: once; V: TRBV28; length: 14; CDR3: ASSHREFSSTDTQY
size: .; V: TRBV5-1; length: 13; CDR3: ASSLSTGYTGELF
size: .; V: TRBV5-4; length: 13; CDR3: ASSLAQTGTDTQY
size: .; V: TRBV7-2; length: 12; CDR3: ASSSPRRQGTQY
size: .; V: TRBV7-2; length: 13; CDR3: ASSPRVGAGDEQY
size: .; V: TRBV11-2; length: 17; CDR3: ASSRPGLAEQSSYNEQF
size: .; V: TRBV20-1; length: 13; CDR3: SASPLDRSNSPLH
size: .; V: TRBV7-7; length: 13; CDR3: ASSLLTGAYNEQF
size: .; V: TRBV5-5; length: 14; CDR3: ASSWGAMGFNYGYT
size: .; V: TRBV5-1; length: 11; CDR3: ASSTDGQGEQY
size: .; V: TRBV28; length: 15; CDR3: ASSFSFGRRVSETQY
size: once; V: TRBV29-1; length: 11; CDR3: SVSGGVREKLF